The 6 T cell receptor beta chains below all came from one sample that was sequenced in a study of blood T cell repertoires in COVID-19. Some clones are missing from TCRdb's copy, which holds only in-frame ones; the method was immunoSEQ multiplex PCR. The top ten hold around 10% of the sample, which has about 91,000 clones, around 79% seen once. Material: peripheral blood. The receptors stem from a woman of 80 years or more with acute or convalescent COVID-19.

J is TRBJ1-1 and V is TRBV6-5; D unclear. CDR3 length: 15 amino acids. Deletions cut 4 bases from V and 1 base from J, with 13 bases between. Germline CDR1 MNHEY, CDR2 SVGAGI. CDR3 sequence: CASSSRLGGNTEAFF. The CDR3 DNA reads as TGTGCCAGCAGTTCTCGACTCGGAGGGAACACTGAAGCTTTCTTT.

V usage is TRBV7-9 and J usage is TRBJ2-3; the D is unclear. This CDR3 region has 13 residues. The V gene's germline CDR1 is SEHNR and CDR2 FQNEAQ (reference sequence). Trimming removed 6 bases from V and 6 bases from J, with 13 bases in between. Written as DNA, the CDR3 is TGTGCCAGCAGTTTTTCTCCCGGTGATACGCAGTATTTT. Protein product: CASSFSPGDTQYF.

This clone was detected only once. The CDR3 DNA sequence: TGTGCCAGCTCACCCGGACTAGCAGAGACCCAGTACTTC. Residues: CASSPGLAETQYF. The gene calls are TRBV18 and TRBJ2-5; the match to TRBD2 covers 8 bases. The CDR3 has 13 residues. The V segment lost 3 bases and the J segment 4 bases; nucleotides outside the gene matches: 1. Germline V gene sequence: CDR1 KGHSH, CDR2 LQKENI. The full variable domain, with the rest looked up from reference TRBV18 and TRBJ2-5, is NAGVMQNPRHLVRRRGQEARLRCSPMKGHSHVYWYRQLPEEGLKFMVYLQKENIIDESGMPKERFSAEFPKEGPSILRIQQVVRGDSAAYFCASSPGLAETQYFGPGTRLLVL.

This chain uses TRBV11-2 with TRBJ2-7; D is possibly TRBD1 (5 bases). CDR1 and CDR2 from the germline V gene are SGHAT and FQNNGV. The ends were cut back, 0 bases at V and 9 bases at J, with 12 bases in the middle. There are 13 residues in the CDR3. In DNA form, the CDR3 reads TGTGCCAGCAGCTTAGATCAGGGTCCCGCGCAGTACTTC. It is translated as CASSLDQGPAQYF.

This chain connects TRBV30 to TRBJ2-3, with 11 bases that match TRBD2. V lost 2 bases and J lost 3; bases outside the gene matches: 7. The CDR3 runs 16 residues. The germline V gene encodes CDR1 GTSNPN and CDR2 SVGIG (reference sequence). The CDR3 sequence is CAWSLAGGLGTDTQYF. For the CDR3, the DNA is TGTGCCTGGAGTTTAGCGGGAGGGCTGGGGACAGATACGCAGTATTTT.

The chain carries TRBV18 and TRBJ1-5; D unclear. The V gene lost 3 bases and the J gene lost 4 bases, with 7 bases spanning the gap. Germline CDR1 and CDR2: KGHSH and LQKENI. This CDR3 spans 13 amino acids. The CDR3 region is CASSPTRNQPQHF. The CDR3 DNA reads TGTGCCAGCTCACCCACACGTAATCAGCCCCAGCATTTT.